This is a list of T cell receptor beta chains from one sample in a study of T cell changes during pregnancy in multiple sclerosis. Sequencing was performed with immunoSEQ multiplex PCR; in TCRdb, only in-frame clones are kept and a portion is missing. The sample carries fewer than 55,000 clones, 90% recorded once. The material sequenced was peripheral blood, taken after pregnancy. These receptors all stem from a female donor in good health, enrolled as a control in a pregnancy study. Each CDR3 is given with its conserved first and last residue. A D gene is named only where the DNA matches it firmly. Clone size is stated in some rows and not others, as once, few, many or a class when expanded.

CDR3 protein	CDR3 DNA	clone size	D gene	V gene	J gene
CASSKGVLAGAGEQYF	TGTGCCAGCAGCAAAGGGGTCCTAGCGGGAGCGGGCGAGCAGTACTTC	NA	TRBD2	TRBV11-2	TRBJ2-7
CASSPLEEGYEQYF	TGTGCCAGCAGCCCGCTAGAGGAGGGCTACGAGCAGTACTTC	NA	NA	TRBV5-6	TRBJ2-7
CASGGTGEGVLTF	TGTGCCAGCGGGGGGACAGGGGAAGGCGTCCTGACTTTC	once	TRBD1	TRBV28	TRBJ2-6
CASSLIRGTGELFF	TGCGCCAGCAGCTTGATCCGAGGCACCGGGGAGCTGTTTTTT	NA	NA	TRBV4-3	TRBJ2-2
CASSLKTLLRDRSGHGYTF	TGTGCCAGCAGTTTAAAAACCTTGCTCCGGGACAGGAGTGGACATGGCTACACCTTC	NA	TRBD1	TRBV28	TRBJ1-2
CSVTQGAVGTEAFF	TGCAGCGTTACCCAGGGGGCCGTTGGCACTGAAGCTTTCTTT	NA	TRBD1	TRBV29-1	TRBJ1-1
CASSRLQGAGEQYF	TGCGCCAGCAGCCGTCTACAGGGGGCCGGCGAGCAGTACTTC	NA	TRBD1	TRBV4-1	TRBJ2-7
CASSSFQGYGYTF	TGTGCCAGCAGCTCGTTCCAGGGATATGGCTACACCTTC	NA	NA	TRBV7-9	TRBJ1-2
CASSGGGSGNTIYF	TGCGCCAGCTCCGGCGGGGGGTCTGGAAACACCATATATTTT	NA	NA	TRBV5-1	TRBJ1-3
CASSEGLAGPNEQFF	TGTGCCAGCAGTGAAGGACTAGCGGGGCCCAATGAGCAGTTCTTC	once	TRBD2	TRBV6-4	TRBJ2-1
CASSLVTAPNEKLFF	TGTGCCAGCAGCTTAGTGACAGCCCCTAATGAAAAACTGTTTTTT	NA	NA	TRBV11-2	TRBJ1-4
CASSLEPGISYNSPLHF	TGTGCCAGCAGCTTGGAACCCGGGATCTCGTATAATTCACCCCTCCACTTT	NA	NA	TRBV5-5	TRBJ1-6
CASSPRDRGGNSPLHF	TGTGCCAGCTCACCTAGGGACAGGGGGGGGAATTCACCCCTCCACTTT	NA	TRBD1	TRBV18	TRBJ1-6
CASSLTGGSNQPQHF	TGTGCCAGCAGTCTAACAGGGGGTAGCAATCAGCCCCAGCATTTT	NA	TRBD1	TRBV6-6	TRBJ1-5
CASSGGDTSNQPQHF	TGTGCCAGCAGCGGGGGGGACACGTCCAATCAGCCCCAGCATTTT	NA	NA	TRBV7-2	TRBJ1-5
CASSLDPGQANYGYTF	TGCGCCAGCAGCTTAGACCCGGGACAGGCTAACTATGGCTACACCTTC	NA	TRBD1	TRBV5-1	TRBJ1-2
CASSSTLWSSYNEQFF	TGTGCCAGCAGCTCGACCCTATGGAGCTCCTACAATGAGCAGTTCTTC	NA	NA	TRBV6-6	TRBJ2-1
CASSFGGGGNQPQHF	TGTGCCAGCAGTTTCGGGGGGGGCGGCAATCAGCCCCAGCATTTT	NA	NA	TRBV27	TRBJ1-5
CASSQEGNTGSGYEQYF	TGTGCCAGCAGCCAAGAGGGTAATACAGGGTCGGGCTACGAGCAGTACTTC	NA	NA	TRBV4-2	TRBJ2-7
CASSLRGTYEQYF	TGTGCCAGCAGCTTGCGAGGTACCTACGAGCAGTACTTC	NA	NA	TRBV5-4	TRBJ2-7
CASSQTGTYEQYF	TGTGCCAGCAGCCAAACGGGGACCTACGAGCAGTACTTC	NA	NA	TRBV11-3	TRBJ2-7
CASSPRVVGAQADTEAFF	TGTGCCAGCAGCCCCCGGGTCGTAGGGGCGCAGGCGGACACTGAAGCTTTCTTT	NA	NA	TRBV11-2	TRBJ1-1
CASSLDPDRGYQPQHF	TGTGCCAGCAGCTTAGACCCGGACAGGGGTTATCAGCCCCAGCATTTT	NA	TRBD1	TRBV11-2	TRBJ1-5
CASSLVSAGELFF	TGTGCCAGCAGTCTAGTGAGTGCCGGGGAGCTGTTTTTT	NA	NA	TRBV25-1	TRBJ2-2
CASSVGQSLLSGNTIYF	TGCGCCAGCAGCGTGGGACAGAGTCTCCTCTCTGGAAACACCATATATTTT	once	TRBD1	TRBV5-1	TRBJ1-3
CAREEGTTDTQYF	TGTGCCAGAGAGGAGGGGACCACAGATACGCAGTATTTT	NA	NA	TRBV30	TRBJ2-3
CASSSTGHNQPQHF	TGTGCCAGCAGCTCGACAGGGCACAATCAGCCCCAGCATTTT	NA	NA	TRBV12-1	TRBJ1-5
CASRGDSYSGNTIYF	TGTGCCAGCAGGGGGGACAGTTACTCTGGAAACACCATATATTTT	NA	TRBD1	TRBV14	TRBJ1-3
CASTGPRVTYEQYF	TGCGCCAGCACAGGTCCACGTGTTACCTACGAGCAGTACTTC	NA	NA	TRBV23-1	TRBJ2-7
CASSYWGPDTGELFF	TGTGCCAGCAGTTACTGGGGGCCGGACACCGGGGAGCTGTTTTTT	NA	NA	TRBV6-5	TRBJ2-2
CASSSGTGNEKLFF	TGTGCCAGCAGCTCCGGGACAGGGAATGAAAAACTGTTTTTT	once	TRBD1	TRBV25-1	TRBJ1-4
CASSPTSGTNDYEQYF	TGCGCCAGCAGCCCCACCTCTGGGACTAACGACTACGAGCAGTACTTC	NA	TRBD2	TRBV4-1	TRBJ2-7
CASSTAEYSNQPQHF	TGTGCCAGTAGTACCGCGGAATATAGCAATCAGCCCCAGCATTTT	NA	NA	TRBV19	TRBJ1-5
CASSRGGAHVETQYF	TGTGCCAGCAGTCGCGGGGGGGCCCATGTGGAGACCCAGTACTTC	NA	TRBD2	TRBV7-2	TRBJ2-5
CASSVGTGEAYEQYF	TGCGCCAGCAGCGTCGGGACAGGGGAAGCCTACGAGCAGTACTTC	NA	TRBD1	TRBV5-1	TRBJ2-7